This TCR beta chain was sequenced for a study of T cell repertoires in cytomegalovirus infection. General study points: The ex vivo response was dominated by HLA-C-restricted CMV-specific TCR beta clonotypes.

CDR3 length equals 14 residues. Trimming shortened V by 1 base and J by 3 bases, and 10 bases separated the two germline ends. Looked up from germline, CDR1 is SGHTA and CDR2 is FQGNSA. TCRdb used MiXCR to reprocess the reads, holding one entry per CDR3 protein. The table lists 200,000 to 250,000 distinct CDR3 sequences, approximately 6.7% of them singletons. In this sample, this clonotype turned up many times. Its matching antigen is unknown. The sequenced sample was PBMCs. The clonotype originates from a human donor in good health (CMV status not recorded). Some clones in this sample may be carry-over from other donors' samples. V is TRBV7-2 and J is TRBJ2-7; tentatively, D is TRBD1 or TRBD2 (6 bases each). This CDR3 reads CASSLEGGHYEQYF. The DNA for the CDR3 is TGTGCCAGCAGCTTAGAAGGGGGGCACTACGAGCAGTACTTC.